This TCR beta chain was recorded in a study of radiotherapy plus CTLA-4 blockade in lung cancer. For the study at large: For 18% of patients, objective responses occurred, and approximately 31% had disease control.

Enrolled patients, whose metastatic non-small-cell lung cancer was chemo-refractory, received focal radiation plus CTLA-4 blockade with ipilimumab. A note on this clone: Its antigen is unknown.

Whole-study results and caveats: Radiotherapy plus ipilimumab was followed by expansion in blood of tumor-derived TCR clones. With interferon-beta, early dynamics of blood T cell clones were reported to best predict response.

CDR3 length: 14 residues. Per germline, CDR1 MNHEY and CDR2 SMNVEV (reference sequence). V lost 5 bases and J lost 8, with 18 bases in between. Clones were sequenced by immunoSEQ multiplex PCR, and TCRdb holds only the in-frame ones, with some missing. This sample has more than 40,000 clones, with around 70% found just once. This rearrangement joins TRBV27 to TRBJ1-1, with a possible D match to TRBD1 (6 bases). The receptor was isolated from a human donor with non-small cell lung cancer who had a partial response to radiotherapy plus ipilimumab. Sequenced here: peripheral blood, sampled from a patient treated with radiotherapy plus ipilimumab. The DNA of the CDR3 is TGTGCCAGCAGTCATATAGACAGGCTTTGGGAAGCTTTCTTT. This encodes CASSHIDRLWEAFF.